A selection of T cell receptor beta chains follows, all from one sample in a study of B cell selection in AIRE deficiency. The assay was immunoSEQ multiplex PCR, and TCRdb's table has in-frame clones only and misses some. The table shows under 30,000 clones, with about 95% occurring only once. The specimen sequenced was CD4+CD127+ conventional T cells sorted from PBMCs. The receptors shown here come from a human donor in good health. CDR3s include the opening cysteine and the closing phenylalanine or tryptophan. The D gene is left open where the match is weak. Size values are once, few and many counts, or a class for expanded clones, and some rows have none.

.,TRBJ1-1,.,TRBV10-3,TGTGCCATTCGGACCAGCTTGAACACTGAAGCTTTCTTT,CAIRTSLNTEAFF
.,TRBJ2-4,.,TRBV11-3,TGTGCCAGCAGCTTACAGGGGGGACTGCAAAACATTCAGTACTTC,CASSLQGGLQNIQYF
.,TRBJ2-7,TRBD2,TRBV30,TGTGCCTGGACCGGGACTAGCGGGAGAGAGCAGTACTTC,CAWTGTSGREQYF
.,TRBJ1-1,TRBD1,TRBV28,TGTGCCAGCAGTTCTACAGGGGAGAACACTGAAGCTTTCTTT,CASSSTGENTEAFF
once,TRBJ2-5,TRBD1,TRBV7-2,TGTGCCAGCAGCTGGGACAGGATTGTGGAGACCCAGTACTTC,CASSWDRIVETQYF
.,TRBJ2-3,.,TRBV7-3,TGTGCCAGCAGCCGGAAAGGGGGGAGGGCAGATACGCAGTATTTT,CASSRKGGRADTQYF
.,TRBJ1-3,.,TRBV7-9,TGTGCCAGCAGCTTAGGGGACTCTGGAAACACCATATATTTT,CASSLGDSGNTIYF
.,TRBJ2-3,TRBD1,TRBV5-1,TGCGCCAGCAGCTCCGGACAGGGCAGAGATACGCAGTATTTT,CASSSGQGRDTQYF
.,TRBJ2-7,TRBD2,TRBV5-6,TGTGCCAGCACCCTGGGACTAGCGGGAGACTACGAGCAGTACTTC,CASTLGLAGDYEQYF
.,TRBJ2-2,.,TRBV28,TGTGCCAGCAGTTTGGGGAGAATGGTCACCGGGGAGCTGTTTTTT,CASSLGRMVTGELFF
once,TRBJ2-1,.,TRBV10-3,TGTGCCATCGGGCAGGTCTTTGATGAGCAGTTCTTC,CAIGQVFDEQFF
.,TRBJ1-5,TRBD1,TRBV28,TGTGCCAGCAGACCAAGACAGGGACTGGACAATCAGCCCCAGCATTTT,CASRPRQGLDNQPQHF
once,TRBJ2-7,.,TRBV29-1,TGCAGCGTTGCCACGTCCTACGAGCAGTACTTC,CSVATSYEQYF
.,TRBJ2-4,TRBD2,TRBV9,TGTGCCAGCAGCGGGACTAGCGGGGCCGGCTACATTCAGTACTTC,CASSGTSGAGYIQYF
once,TRBJ2-3,TRBD1,TRBV5-1,TGCGCCAGCAGCTTCCTCGGGACAGGGTACCAATTTAGCACAGATACGCAGTATTTT,CASSFLGTGYQFSTDTQYF
.,TRBJ2-7,.,TRBV7-8,TGTGCCAGCAGCCCCCGTTGGGGGACATCAGGCGAGCAGTACTTC,CASSPRWGTSGEQYF
.,TRBJ2-2,.,TRBV14,TGTGCCAGCAGCCCAACGTGGAGCAACGGGGAGCTGTTTTTT,CASSPTWSNGELFF
.,TRBJ2-3,.,TRBV23-1,TGCGCCAGCAGTCAATCGAGGACAGATACGCAGTATTTT,CASSQSRTDTQYF
.,TRBJ2-1,.,TRBV9,TGTGCCAGCAGCGTAAGCCTTGATGAGCAGTTCTTC,CASSVSLDEQFF
once,TRBJ2-7,.,TRBV7-3,TGTGCCAGCAGCCCGGAAGTCTGGAGCTCCTACGAGCAGTACTTC,CASSPEVWSSYEQYF
.,TRBJ2-1,TRBD1,TRBV28,TGTGCCAGCAGTTTGTCCCCCGGGACAGGGGCGGTTGAGCAGTTCTTC,CASSLSPGTGAVEQFF
few,TRBJ1-2,.,TRBV7-2,TGTGCCAGCAGCTTGCTCCTGCGGGCTATCGATGGCTACACCTTC,CASSLLLRAIDGYTF
.,TRBJ1-2,.,TRBV5-8,TGTGCCAGCAGCCAAGGATCCCGGGGCCTATATGGCTACACCTTC,CASSQGSRGLYGYTF
.,TRBJ2-2,.,TRBV28,TGTGCCAGCAGTTGGGGCCAATCCACCGGGGAGCTGTTTTTT,CASSWGQSTGELFF
.,TRBJ2-4,.,TRBV5-1,TGCGCCAGCAGCTCGAACAGGGCAGCAAACATTCAGTACTTC,CASSSNRAANIQYF
once,TRBJ1-4,.,TRBV5-8,TGTGCCAGCAGCTTGGGGACGGGCACAACTAATGAAAAACTGTTTTTT,CASSLGTGTTNEKLFF
.,TRBJ2-3,TRBD2,TRBV28,TGTGCCAGCAGTTTATCCCCGACTAGCGGAAACACAGATACGCAGTATTTT,CASSLSPTSGNTDTQYF
.,TRBJ2-7,.,TRBV7-3,TGTGCCAGCAGCGCCTCAGGCTCCTACGAGCAGTACTTC,CASSASGSYEQYF
.,TRBJ2-3,TRBD2,TRBV5-4,TGTGCCAGCAGCTCCGGACTAGCGGGAACAGATACGCAGTATTTT,CASSSGLAGTDTQYF
.,TRBJ1-3,TRBD1,TRBV5-1,TGCGCCAGCAGCTTCGGGACAGGGGGTGGAAACACCATATATTTT,CASSFGTGGGNTIYF
.,TRBJ1-1,.,TRBV7-2,TGTGCCAGCGGACAGATACTAAACACTGAAGCTTTCTTT,CASGQILNTEAFF
.,TRBJ2-2,TRBD2,TRBV25-1,TGTGGGGGAGGGTCGGACACCGGGGAGCTGTTTTTT,CGGGSDTGELFF
.,TRBJ1-1,.,TRBV4-1,TGCGCCAGCAGCCTTGGTTCCGCCGGGGACACTGAAGCTTTCTTT,CASSLGSAGDTEAFF
.,TRBJ1-6,.,TRBV7-9,TGTGCCAGCAGCTCATTCGGGGCAGCGAATTCACCCCTCCACTTT,CASSSFGAANSPLHF
.,TRBJ2-3,TRBD2,TRBV7-9,TGTGCCAGCAGCACGGAGCGGGAAACAGATACGCAGTATTTT,CASSTERETDTQYF
.,TRBJ2-7,.,TRBV19,TGTGCCAGTAGTATAGGCGGCGGGGCCAGGCTCTACGAGCAGTACTTC,CASSIGGGARLYEQYF
.,TRBJ1-1,.,TRBV7-8,TGTGCCAGCAGCCCCCACAGGGACATGAACACTGAAGCTTTCTTT,CASSPHRDMNTEAFF
.,TRBJ1-1,.,TRBV29-1,TGCAGCACACATCGGCGTCGGGGGGGAACTGAAGCTTTCTTT,CSTHRRRGGTEAFF
.,TRBJ2-5,.,TRBV7-2,TGTGCCAGCAGCGAAGGAAGGGGGGAGACCCAGTACTTC,CASSEGRGETQYF
few,TRBJ1-5,.,TRBV9,TGTGCCAGCAGCGTAGGGCTCCTTCAGCCCCAGCATTTT,CASSVGLLQPQHF
.,TRBJ2-7,TRBD1,TRBV27,TGTGCCAGCAGTCGCGGGACAGGGGTTGCTAGCGCGACAATACGGCAGTACTTC,CASSRGTGVASATIRQYF
once,TRBJ1-5,TRBD1,TRBV7-2,TGTGCCAGCAGCTTAGGGACAGGGGCCTTCAATCAGCCCCAGCATTTT,CASSLGTGAFNQPQHF
.,TRBJ2-1,.,TRBV5-1,TGCGCCAGTTGCAAAGGGGGGCTAGGGGATGAGCAGTTCTTC,CASCKGGLGDEQFF
.,TRBJ2-7,TRBD1,TRBV5-4,TGTGCCAGCAGCTCGCCGGGACAGCCTTCCTACGAGCAGTACTTC,CASSSPGQPSYEQYF
.,TRBJ2-1,.,TRBV9,TGTGCCAGCAGCGTGGGGGCCTACAATGAGCAGTTCTTC,CASSVGAYNEQFF
once,TRBJ2-5,TRBD2,TRBV4-1,TGCGCCAGCAGCCAAGATACGGTTCTAGCGGGAGTTCGAGAGACCCAGTACTTC,CASSQDTVLAGVRETQYF
.,TRBJ2-1,.,TRBV7-2,TGTGCCAGCAGCCCCCCGGACATGTCGGGCAATGAGCAGTTCTTC,CASSPPDMSGNEQFF
.,TRBJ2-5,TRBD2,TRBV5-6,TGTGCCAGCAGCACCCCGGGACTAACCCAAGAGACCCAGTACTTC,CASSTPGLTQETQYF